This T cell receptor (beta chain) stems from a study of T cell changes during pregnancy in multiple sclerosis. Sequenced by immunoSEQ multiplex PCR; TCRdb stores in-frame clones only, minus some. The data contain 60,000 or so clones, 80% to 95% of them seen just once; the ten biggest clones take up over 0.8%. V was trimmed by 3 bases and J by 13 bases, leaving 15 bases between them. Germline V gene data show CDR1 as LNHDA and CDR2 as SQIVND (reference sequence). This CDR3 has 12 amino acids. This TCR was recovered from a female donor with multiple sclerosis, enrolled in a pregnancy study. V usage is TRBV19 and J usage is TRBJ1-2; possibly TRBD1 for D (5 bases). Sequenced here: peripheral blood, sampled in the first trimester of pregnancy. In DNA, the CDR3 is TGTGCCAGTAGTATCCCGGGGGGGTCGAGCACCTTC. Its translation: CASSIPGGSSTF. Full variable domain (outside the CDR3, taken from reference TRBV19 and TRBJ1-2): DGGITQSPKYLFRKEGQNVTLSCEQNLNHDAMYWYRQDPGQGLRLIYYSQIVNDFQKGDIAEGYSVSREKKESFPLTVTSAQKNPTAFYLCASSIPGGSSTFGSGTRLTVV.